These T cell receptor beta chains were read from a single sample in a study of blood T cells in healthy people across ages. In TCRdb, the 5' RACE reads were re-called with MiXCR into one record per CDR3 protein. This table has approximately 1.5 million distinct CDR3 sequences, roughly 43% appearing once. Sequencing input: blood. The receptors originated from a woman younger than 35 in good health. The CDR3 runs from the conserved cysteine through the conserved F or W. D genes are given only for firm matches. The size field is filled for only some rows; it gives once, few, many or a size class.

V	J	size	D	DNA	CDR3
TRBV6-6	TRBJ2-3	few	TRBD2	TGTGCCAGCAGTCTCCCAAGGACTAGCGGGTCAGATACGCAGTATTTT	CASSLPRTSGSDTQYF
TRBV2	TRBJ2-1	few	NA	TGTGCCAGCAGTGGTAAGTTTGGAGATCGGATCTACAATGAGCAGTTCTTC	CASSGKFGDRIYNEQFF
TRBV20-1	TRBJ2-1	NA	TRBD1	TGCAGTGCTAGTCAAGGGACAGGGTATGAGCAGTTCTTC	CSASQGTGYEQFF
TRBV6-5	TRBJ1-5	NA	NA	TGTGCCAGCAAAGGAGGGGTGTTTCAGCCCCAGCATTTT	CASKGGVFQPQHF
TRBV10-3	TRBJ2-4	few	TRBD1	TGTGCCATTTCTAATATGGACAGGGGTGCGACTAGGGTTCAGTACTTC	CAISNMDRGATRVQYF
TRBV20-1	TRBJ2-7	NA	TRBD2	TGCAGTGCTGAGGGACTAGCGGGACTGCCGGGAGGGGGTGAGCAGTACTTC	CSAEGLAGLPGGGEQYF
TRBV20-1	TRBJ2-1	few	NA	TGCAGTGCCCCGAAGAGGGTCTACAATGAGCAGTTCTTC	CSAPKRVYNEQFF
TRBV6-7	TRBJ2-7	NA	TRBD1	TGTGCCAGCAGCTTGACAGGGTCCCCCTACGAGCAGTACTTC	CASSLTGSPYEQYF
TRBV12-3/TRBV12-4	TRBJ2-3	few	NA	TGTGCCAGCAGACAGGGTCAAAGCACAGATACGCAGTATTTT	CASRQGQSTDTQYF
TRBV28	TRBJ2-3	NA	NA	TGTGCCAGCAGTTTATGGGATTTACCCGGACTCTACACAGATACGCAGTATTTT	CASSLWDLPGLYTDTQYF
TRBV25-1	TRBJ2-5	few	TRBD2	TGTGCCAGCAGTCCGACTAGCGGGGGGGCAGAGACCCAGTACTTC	CASSPTSGGAETQYF
TRBV4-2	TRBJ2-1	NA	NA	TGTGCCAGCAGCCAAGACAGGAGGGAGACCCAGTTCTTC	CASSQDRRETQFF
TRBV29-1	TRBJ1-1	few	NA	TGCAGCGTTGGGGTCTTCGGGGTAGGGCCCCCGGATACTGAAGCTTTCTTT	CSVGVFGVGPPDTEAFF
TRBV29-1	TRBJ2-5	many	NA	TGCAGCGTTGAAACTGGCCAAACCCAGTACTTC	CSVETGQTQYF
TRBV11-3	TRBJ2-3	many	NA	TGTGCCAGCAAGGACAAGTCTAGCACAGATACGCAGTATTTT	CASKDKSSTDTQYF
TRBV18	TRBJ2-1	NA	TRBD2	TGTGCCAGCTCACCACCGAATAGCGGGGGGACGGGAGAGCAGTTCTTC	CASSPPNSGGTGEQFF
TRBV10-3	TRBJ1-1	few	TRBD1	TGTGCCATCGGGGGACAGGGGAGCAACACTGAAGCTTTCTTT	CAIGGQGSNTEAFF
TRBV29-1	TRBJ2-3	NA	NA	TGCAGCGCCCCGGATATCACAGATACGCAGTATTTT	CSAPDITDTQYF
TRBV29-1	TRBJ2-1	NA	NA	TGCATTGGCCAGTCCTACAATGAGCAGTTCTTC	CIGQSYNEQFF
TRBV7-9	TRBJ2-7	NA	NA	TGTGCCAGCAGCTCGGGGAGCCGAATCGAGCACGAGCAGTACTTC	CASSSGSRIEHEQYF
TRBV10-3	TRBJ2-7	few	NA	TGTGCCATCAGGGACAGCAGGGACGAGCAGTACTTC	CAIRDSRDEQYF
TRBV6-2/TRBV6-3	TRBJ1-1	few	NA	TGTGCCAGCAGTTCGAACAGGGTCGCCCGGAACACTGAAGCTTTCTTT	CASSSNRVARNTEAFF
TRBV5-1	TRBJ2-1	many	NA	TGCGCCAGCAGCTCCTCCACACACTACAATGAGCAGTTCTTC	CASSSSTHYNEQFF
TRBV7-9	TRBJ2-7	NA	NA	TGTGCCAGCAGCTTCTCTCTAGTGATGAGCTCCTACAATGAGCAGTACTTC	CASSFSLVMSSYNEQYF
TRBV24-1	TRBJ2-1	NA	TRBD2	TGTGCCACCAGTGATCTGACTAGCGGGAGGGACAATGAGCAGTTCTTC	CATSDLTSGRDNEQFF
TRBV29-1	TRBJ2-7	NA	NA	TGCAGCGTGACAGGGCGGGGGACACACCGGGACGAGCAGTACTTC	CSVTGRGTHRDEQYF
TRBV4-1	TRBJ2-1	NA	TRBD1	TGCGCCAGCAGCCAGAGATACAGGGGGGCATACAATGAGCAGTTCTTC	CASSQRYRGAYNEQFF
TRBV5-1	TRBJ2-5	NA	NA	TGCGCCAGCAGCTCGGCTATCGGGAGTGTGGAGACCCAGTACTTC	CASSSAIGSVETQYF
TRBV13	TRBJ2-7	NA	NA	TGTGCCAGCAGCTTAGCCCTGGGACCTCGGGCCTACGAGCAGTACTTC	CASSLALGPRAYEQYF
TRBV20-1	TRBJ1-4	NA	TRBD1	TGCAGTGCCGACGGACAGGGAAAAAAACTGTTTTTT	CSADGQGKKLFF
TRBV20-1	TRBJ2-1	few	TRBD2	TGCAGTGCTAGAGTTGCGGGAGCCCCCCTTTACAATGAGCAGTTCTTC	CSARVAGAPLYNEQFF
TRBV20-1	TRBJ2-1	NA	TRBD1	TGCAGTGGAGGGACAGGCCATGAGCAGTTCTTC	CSGGTGHEQFF
TRBV7-9	TRBJ2-3	NA	NA	TGTGCCAGCAGCCTTACTAGTGGGGAAGCAGTTACGCAGTATTTT	CASSLTSGEAVTQYF
TRBV25-1	TRBJ2-3	few	NA	TGTGCCAGCGCCGAACCGGGAGCAGATACGCAGTATTTT	CASAEPGADTQYF
TRBV2	TRBJ2-2	NA	NA	TGTGCCAGCAGTGACCCCCTGACCGAAGCGAACACCGGGGAGCTGTTTTTT	CASSDPLTEANTGELFF
TRBV6-1	TRBJ1-4	few	TRBD1	TGTGCCAGCAGCCCGATAGCCCCCGGGACAGGGGCCCTGATGGCGGAAAAACTGTTTTTT	CASSPIAPGTGALMAEKLFF
TRBV7-2	TRBJ2-7	NA	NA	TGTGCCAGCAGCCCTGTACGGACCTCCTACGAGCAGTACTTC	CASSPVRTSYEQYF
TRBV20-1	TRBJ1-5	NA	NA	TGCAGTGCCCCTCGGGGCAGGGGCAATCAGCCCCAGCATTTT	CSAPRGRGNQPQHF
TRBV4-1	TRBJ2-5	few	TRBD1	TGCGCCAGCAGCCACCAATTTATGACAGGGGCGGGAGAGACCCAGTACTTC	CASSHQFMTGAGETQYF
TRBV12-3/TRBV12-4	TRBJ2-5	many	TRBD2	TGTGCCAGCAGTTTAATGGGAGGGGTCCTACGGACGGAGACCCAGTACTTC	CASSLMGGVLRTETQYF
TRBV20-1	TRBJ1-2	NA	NA	TGCAGTGCTAGAGATAACCAGTTGAGAAGCTATGGCTACACCTTC	CSARDNQLRSYGYTF
TRBV27	TRBJ2-1	NA	TRBD1	TGTGCCAGCAGTTTATGGGGGACAGATTACGCTGAGCAGTTCTTC	CASSLWGTDYAEQFF